The clone carrying this T cell receptor (beta chain) has only one observation. Other DNA sequences from this sample encode an identical CDR3 as well. How the authors handled the data: Amplifying reference gene primers gave estimates of nucleated cell counts. TCRdb's copy holds only in-frame clones and misses some; the assay was immunoSEQ multiplex PCR. V, J and clone size were drawn from that table, and D and trimming were deduced from the DNA. The table shows 200,000 to 300,000 clones, with roughly 84% occurring only once. These data belong to a study of blood T cell repertoires in COVID-19. Study at large: Spain, Italy and the United States supplied samples that represented acute and convalescent COVID-19. PBMCs, B-cell-depleted T cells, or T cells provided the cDNA or gDNA that made up the material.

The sample taken for sequencing was peripheral blood. This TCR was recovered from a man aged 60 to 69 with acute or convalescent COVID-19.

The CDR3 sequence is CASSSGGEETQYF. CDR3 DNA: TGTGCCAGCAGTTCAGGGGGCGAAGAGACCCAGTACTTC. This chain uses TRBV28 with TRBJ2-5, with TRBD1 matching over 8 bases. Trimming at V came to 4 bases and at J to 3 bases, leaving 1 base not matched to a gene. The CDR3 spans 13 residues. The germline V gene has CDR1 MDHEN and CDR2 SYDVKM.